Each of the 15 T cell receptor beta chains below was sequenced from the same sample in a study of early T cells in non-severe SARS-CoV-2 infection. TCRdb processed the 5' RACE reads anew with MiXCR; each CDR3 protein has one entry. There are some 77,000 distinct CDR3 sequences in the sample; around 13% occur only once, and 1.1% lies in the top ten. Sequencing was done on a sample of whole blood. The receptors were sampled from an adult who was a healthcare worker with PCR-confirmed SARS-CoV-2 infection or an uninfected control (not recorded which).

This clonotype was seen at least ten times. This chain uses TRBV18 with TRBJ2-7, with 10 nucleotides matching TRBD2. The V and J ends lost 6 bases and 2 bases, in that order; junction bases with no gene match: 13. Germline V lookup: CDR1 KGHSH, CDR2 LQKENI. CDR3 length: 17 residues. The CDR3 bases are TGTGCCAGCTCTCACGAAGTGGGACTAGCGTCCACCTACGAGCAGTACTTC. It yields the protein CASSHEVGLASTYEQYF.

This clonotype has a handful of counts. V and J are TRBV12-3 or TRBV12-4 and TRBJ2-7; possibly TRBD2 for D (7 bases). The CDR3 sequence is 15 residues long. The V and J ends lost 2 bases and 8 bases respectively, with 19 bases between them. The CDR3 DNA reads TGTGCCAGCAGTTTAAAGGGGGGACTACAGGGCAAGCAGTACTTC. It specifies CASSLKGGLQGKQYF.

There are many counts of this clonotype. The V call is TRBV5-4, the J call TRBJ1-2; 7 positions match TRBD1. Germline V gives CDR1 SGHNT, CDR2 YYREEE (reference sequence). The CDR3 is made up of 12 amino acids. V was pared by 4 bases and J by 5 bases, with 2 bases of the junction left unmatched. The CDR3 sequence is CASSRDRYGYTF. Written as DNA, the CDR3 is TGTGCCAGCAGCCGGGACAGATATGGCTACACCTTC.

J is TRBJ1-1 and V is TRBV28; D ambiguous. The CDR3 has 14 residues. V was trimmed by 3 bases and J by 3 bases, leaving 11 bases between them. Germline V lookup: CDR1 MDHEN, CDR2 SYDVKM. CDR3 coding DNA: TGTGCCAGCAGTTTGGGCCCCAAGGACACTGAAGCTTTCTTT. This encodes CASSLGPKDTEAFF.

This clonotype was seen only a few times. CDR3 DNA sequence: TGTGCCAGCAGTGAAGGTAGAGTTGCTGAAGCTTTCTTT. Translating gives CASSEGRVAEAFF. The chain combines TRBV2 with TRBJ1-1; D is unresolved. CDR1 and CDR2 from the germline V gene are SNHLY and FYNNEI. The CDR3 loop spans 13 amino acids. Trimming removed 1 base at V and 6 bases at J, with 9 bases between.

This sequence joins TRBV6-1 and TRBJ1-1; D gene uncertain. Germline CDR1 MNHNS, CDR2 SASEGT. V dropped 1 base and J dropped 2 bases, with 5 bases sitting between them. The CDR3 consists of 13 residues. The CDR3 DNA sequence: TGTGCCAGCAGTGAAGATTCTAACACTGAAGCTTTCTTT. This gives the protein CASSEDSNTEAFF.

This clonotype was observed many times. This chain joins TRBV6-6 and TRBJ2-7; D unclear. V was cut by 0 bases and J by 5 bases, with 2 bases left in between. Germline CDR1 MNHNY, CDR2 SVGAGI (reference sequence). The CDR3 totals 11 residues. The CDR3 DNA reads as TGTGCCAGCAGTTACTCGCACGAGCAGTACTTC. This gives the protein CASSYSHEQYF.

The V and J genes are TRBV10-3 and TRBJ2-7; D unresolved. This CDR3 region has 12 residues. V dropped 0 bases and J dropped 2 bases, with 2 bases sitting between them. Germline loops: CDR1 ENHRY, CDR2 SYGVKD. The CDR3 coding sequence is TGTGCCATCAGTGAGTCCACCTACGAGCAGTACTTC. The encoded protein is CAISESTYEQYF.

The chain links TRBV5-1 to TRBJ2-3, with D perhaps TRBD1 (5 bases). Germline V gene sequence: CDR1 SGHRS, CDR2 YFSETQ. The CDR3 extends over 17 amino acids. Trimming shortened V by 4 bases and J by 1 base, and 19 bases separated the two germline ends. CDR3 sequence (DNA): TGCGCCAGCAGCCAGGAAGGACCCCCCAGGGGCACAGATACGCAGTATTTT. It yields the protein CASSQEGPPRGTDTQYF.

Points on this clonotype: One base away lies a much larger clone, so this may be a sequencing read error. It is likely a read error, because the conserved phenylalanine at the end of the CDR3 is missing. This chain joins TRBV18 and TRBJ2-2, with no clear D. V lost 1 base to trimming and J lost 5 bases, with 5 bases between them. CDR1 and CDR2 (germline): KGHSH, LQKENI. The CDR3 has 13 residues. The CDR3 nucleotides are TGTGCCAGCTCACCACTGACTACCGGGGAGCTGTTTTAT. Translation gives CASSPLTTGELFY.

This chain joins TRBV12-3 or TRBV12-4 and TRBJ1-1; weak D call: TRBD1 (5 bases). V gave up 6 bases and J gave up 6 bases, with 11 bases separating them. The CDR3 runs 12 residues. CDR3 loop: CASSSRVSEAFF. In nucleotides, the CDR3 is TGTGCCAGCAGCTCCAGGGTATCTGAAGCTTTCTTT.

V is TRBV10-3 and J is TRBJ2-3; TRBD1 is a possible D gene (5 bases). CDR1 is ENHRY and CDR2 is SYGVKD in the germline V gene. This CDR3 region has 13 residues. Deletions cut 3 bases from V and 1 base from J, with 5 bases between. CDR3 region: CAISDRGTDTQYF. DNA for the CDR3: TGTGCCATCAGTGACAGGGGCACAGATACGCAGTATTTT.

This chain joins TRBV27 and TRBJ2-3; TRBD1 matches at 10 bases. J was trimmed by 4 bases and V by 1 base; bases with no gene match: 2. The CDR3 consists of 15 residues. The germline CDR1 and CDR2 sequences are MNHEY and SMNVEV (reference sequence). CDR3 region: CASSLYGTGADTQYF. In DNA, the CDR3 is TGTGCCAGCAGTTTATACGGGACAGGGGCAGATACGCAGTATTTT.

This clonotype was recorded a few times. The rearrangement links TRBV20-1 to TRBJ1-6, with D tentatively TRBD1 (5 bases). The CDR3 runs 15 residues. Trimming shortened V by 3 bases and J by 1 base, and 10 bases separated the two germline ends. Germline CDR1 and CDR2: DFQATT and SNEGSKA (reference sequence). Here the CDR3 DNA reads TGCAGTGCTAGTATGGGGGAGTCCTATAATTCACCCCTCCACTTT. As protein: CSASMGESYNSPLHF.

This clonotype was seen many times. The genes are TRBV5-1 and TRBJ1-6, with 11 positions matching TRBD1. Looked up from germline, CDR1 is SGHRS and CDR2 is YFSETQ. This CDR3 contains 14 residues. The trim removed 5 bases at V and 9 bases at J, leaving 4 bases unmatched. CDR3 DNA sequence: TGCGCCAGCAGGCCCGGGACAGGGGGTTCACCCCTCCACTTT. Protein sequence: CASRPGTGGSPLHF.